These 14 T cell receptor beta chains were sequenced from one sample in a study of early T cells in non-severe SARS-CoV-2 infection (dated by TCRdb to about 2021). The method was 5' RACE. The instrument given in TCRdb is NextSeq 500. Starting from the raw public reads, TCRdb applied fastp trimming at Q25, assembled clones with MiXCR and retained in-frame beta chains. Rows are unified per CDR3 protein, each entry keeping the most common DNA and genes. Here the sample has fewer than 60,000 distinct CDR3 sequences; around 4.6% occur a single time. About 6% of the sample rests with the top ten. The sequencing input was whole blood. These receptors all stem from an adult who was a healthcare worker with PCR-confirmed SARS-CoV-2 infection or an uninfected control (not recorded which).

This clonotype was seen repeatedly, ten times or more. The V gene is TRBV27, the J gene TRBJ2-1; D is possibly TRBD2 (6 bases). Germline lookup yields CDR1 MNHEY and CDR2 SMNVEV (reference sequence). With 6 bases removed from V and 0 bases from J, the gap between germline ends came to 12 bases. The CDR3 runs 15 residues. The CDR3 reads CASRFGGSSYNEQFF. The CDR3 DNA follows: TGTGCCAGCAGGTTTGGGGGGAGCTCCTACAATGAGCAGTTCTTC.

This clonotype came up a few times. This chain uses TRBV7-6 with TRBJ2-7, with TRBD1 matching 8 bases. Germline V CDR1 and CDR2: SGHVS, FNYEAQ. J gave up 2 bases and V 5 bases, and 5 bases lay outside the gene matches. The CDR3 runs 14 residues. The CDR3 sequence is CASSNDRGPYEQYF. DNA of the CDR3: TGTGCCAGCAGCAACGACAGGGGTCCCTACGAGCAGTACTTC.

By share of the sample, this clonotype is medium-sized. This rearrangement joins TRBV10-2 to TRBJ1-1; D gene unclear. Per germline, CDR1 WSHSY and CDR2 SAAADI. This CDR3 region has 13 residues. The V gene lost 3 bases and the J gene lost 10 bases, with 15 bases spanning the gap. The CDR3 DNA follows: TGCGCCAGCAGTGACCGGACTAGCTGGCGAGCTTTCTTT. Translation gives CASSDRTSWRAFF.

V usage is TRBV6-1 and J usage is TRBJ2-5, with D perhaps being TRBD1 or TRBD2 (6 bases each). V lost 7 bases and J 1 base, leaving 16 bases between the germline ends. This CDR3 contains 15 residues. Germline lookup yields CDR1 MNHNS and CDR2 SASEGT. The CDR3 bases are TGTGCCAGCACTGGGGGGCGCGTTATCCAAGAGACCCAGTACTTC. It encodes CASTGGRVIQETQYF.

In its sample, this clonotype was seen many times. The chain recombines TRBV27 with TRBJ1-5, with TRBD1 matching 7 bases. The CDR3 covers 16 residues. The trim removed 6 bases at V and 5 bases at J, leaving 13 bases unmatched. Germline V gives CDR1 MNHEY, CDR2 SMNVEV (reference sequence). CDR3 nucleotide sequence: TGTGCCAGCAGCTCCCGTGGAGGGGGCGCGGATCAGCCCCAGCATTTT. This gives the protein CASSSRGGGADQPQHF.

This clonotype has ten or more counts. The chain couples TRBV10-3 to TRBJ1-5; no firm D call. This CDR3 region has 14 residues. V shed 10 bases and J shed 0 bases, with 13 bases lying between them. The germline V gene encodes CDR1 ENHRY and CDR2 SYGVKD. The CDR3 DNA reads TGTGCCACCCTAAAGGGCTATAGCAATCAGCCCCAGCATTTT. Translation gives CATLKGYSNQPQHF.

The chain links TRBV28 to TRBJ2-7; 9 bases match TRBD2. J gave up 6 bases and V 4 bases, and 19 bases lay outside the gene matches. CDR3 length: 18 amino acids. Germline V gives CDR1 MDHEN, CDR2 SYDVKM. The CDR3 loop is CASSSLPGGLSGSGEQYF. In nucleotides, the CDR3 is TGTGCCAGCAGTTCCCTACCGGGAGGCCTTAGCGGGAGTGGCGAGCAGTACTTC.

This clonotype was detected many times. The chain employs TRBV7-2 and TRBJ2-7, with D tentatively TRBD1 (5 bases). The CDR3 has 15 residues. Germline lookup yields CDR1 SGHTA and CDR2 FQGNSA. Trimming cost V 3 bases and J 4 bases, with 16 bases left between them. This chain's CDR3 is CASSFVQGAIYEQYF. The CDR3 DNA is TGTGCCAGCAGCTTCGTCCAGGGCGCAATTTACGAGCAGTACTTC. The full variable domain, its missing parts supplied by reference TRBV7-2 and TRBJ2-7, is GAGVSQSPSNKVTEKGKDVELRCDPISGHTALYWYRQSLGQGLEFLIYFQGNSAPDKSGLPSDRFSAERTGGSVSTLTIQRTQQEDSAVYLCASSFVQGAIYEQYFGPGTRLTVT.

This clonotype was recorded at least ten times. J is TRBJ2-2 and V is TRBV7-6; maybe TRBD2 (6 bases). This CDR3 region has 14 residues. Looked up from germline, CDR1 is SGHVS and CDR2 is FNYEAQ. Trimming took 1 base from V and 6 from J, leaving 9 bases between them. In nucleotides, the CDR3 is TGTGCCAGCAGCTTAGTGGAGGGGTCCGGGGAGCTGTTTTTT. Encoded protein: CASSLVEGSGELFF.

The rearrangement uses TRBV5-1 and TRBJ2-3; TRBD1 might be the D (6 bases). Germline lookup yields CDR1 SGHRS and CDR2 YFSETQ. The V end lost 1 base, the J end lost 5 bases, and 11 bases lay between the germline ends. This CDR3 region has 14 residues. CDR3 amino acids: CASSLTGSGDTQYF. DNA of the CDR3: TGCGCCAGCAGCTTGACAGGGAGTGGAGATACGCAGTATTTT.

A few counts support this clonotype. This chain joins TRBV5-1 and TRBJ2-5; 12 nucleotides align to TRBD1. Germline CDR1 and CDR2: SGHRS and YFSETQ. V trimming: 4 bases; J trimming: 5 bases; junction bases outside the gene matches: 6. This CDR3 has 15 amino acids. In nucleotides, the CDR3 is TGCGCCAGCAGCCGGGACAGGGGGCGGGCGGAGACCCAGTACTTC. Its protein product is CASSRDRGRAETQYF.

This clonotype showed up just a few times. The rearrangement joins TRBV7-2 to TRBJ1-6; D possibly corresponds to TRBD1 (5 bases). CDR3 length: 15 residues. Germline CDR1 and CDR2: SGHTA and FQGNSA. Trimming left V 2 bases short and J 7 bases short, with 12 bases between. CDR3 loop: CASSLRRDGNSPLHF. DNA for the CDR3: TGTGCCAGCAGCTTACGAAGGGACGGGAATTCACCCCTCCACTTT.

As for this clonotype: A much larger clone differs by one base, so this may be a read error. The J gene is TRBJ2-7, the V gene TRBV5-8; no firm D call. Germline CDR1 is SGHTS and CDR2 is YDEGEE. The CDR3 loop spans 12 amino acids. The CDR3 DNA is TGTACCAGCAGCTTGAACATATACGAGCAGTACTTC. Translated, it gives CTSSLNIYEQYF.

The chain combines TRBV18 with TRBJ1-1; D perhaps matches TRBD1 (6 bases). CDR3 length: 14 residues. Germline assignment: CDR1 KGHSH and CDR2 LQKENI. The V end lost 6 bases, the J end lost 4 bases, and 15 bases lay between the germline ends. The CDR3 is CASSGNRAITEAFF. The CDR3 DNA is TGTGCCAGCTCGGGGAACAGGGCGATCACTGAAGCTTTCTTT.